This TCR beta chain is drawn from a study of T-cell reconstitution after alpha-beta-depleted transplantation in children. Preparation of the TCRbeta library used unique molecular identifiers. TCRdb re-called the PCR reads with MiXCR, one entry per CDR3 protein. There are approximately 1,000,000 distinct CDR3 sequences in the sample; 25% to 35% occur only once, and 28% lies in the top ten. V was shortened by 5 bases and J by 0 bases, with 11 bases between the two germline ends. The CDR3 consists of 15 residues. This specimen consisted of PBMCs, mostly from graft donor cells, obtained 360 days after TCRalphabeta/CD19-depleted stem cell transplant. This TCR was sampled from a boy in the first two years of life who had a stem cell transplant for SCID, so the T cells may come from the graft donor. V usage is TRBV12-3 or TRBV12-4 and J usage is TRBJ2-1, with a possible D match to TRBD1 (6 bases). CDR3 region: CASSRGTSSYNEQFF. The CDR3 nucleotides are TGTGCCAGCAGTCGTGGGACATCCTCCTACAATGAGCAGTTCTTC.